This record covers a single TCR beta chain. This record comes from a study of OX40 agonist ivuxolimab in advanced cancers. The CDR3 consists of 16 residues. The V and J ends lost 0 bases and 0 bases respectively, with 10 bases between them. The V gene's germline CDR1 is SGHTS and CDR2 YDEGEE. The assay was immunoSEQ multiplex PCR, and TCRdb's table has in-frame clones only and misses some. The data contain 55,000 to 70,000 clones, 75% to 90% of them singletons. The sequencing here drew on CD4+ or CD8+ T cells sorted from blood, taken in a trial of the OX40 agonist ivuxolimab. This chain uses TRBV5-8 with TRBJ1-3; D is uncertain. The sequence was obtained from an adult with an advanced solid tumor such as melanoma, head and neck, liver or kidney cancer. CDR3 residues: CASSLVTVSSGNTIYF. The CDR3, as DNA: TGTGCCAGCAGCTTGGTCACAGTGAGCTCTGGAAACACCATATATTTT.